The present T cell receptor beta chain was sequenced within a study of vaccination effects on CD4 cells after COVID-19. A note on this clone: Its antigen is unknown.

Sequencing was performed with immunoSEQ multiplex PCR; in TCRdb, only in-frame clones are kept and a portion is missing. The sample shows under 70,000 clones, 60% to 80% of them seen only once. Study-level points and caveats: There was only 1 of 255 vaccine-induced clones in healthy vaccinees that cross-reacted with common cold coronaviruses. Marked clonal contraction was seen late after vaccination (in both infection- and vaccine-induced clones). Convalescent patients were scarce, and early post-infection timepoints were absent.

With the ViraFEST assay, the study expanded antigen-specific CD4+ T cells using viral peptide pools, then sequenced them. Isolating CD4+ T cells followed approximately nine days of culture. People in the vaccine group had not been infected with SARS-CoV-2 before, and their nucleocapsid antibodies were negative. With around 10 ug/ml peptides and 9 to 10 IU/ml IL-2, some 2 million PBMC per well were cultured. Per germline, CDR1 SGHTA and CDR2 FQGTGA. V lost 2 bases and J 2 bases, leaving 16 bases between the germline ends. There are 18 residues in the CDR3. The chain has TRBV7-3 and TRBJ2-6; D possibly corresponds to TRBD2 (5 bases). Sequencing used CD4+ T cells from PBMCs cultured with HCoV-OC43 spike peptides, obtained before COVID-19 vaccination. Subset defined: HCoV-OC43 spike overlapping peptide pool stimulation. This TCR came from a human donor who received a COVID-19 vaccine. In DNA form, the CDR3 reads TGTGCCAGCAGCTTACAAAGCGGATCCGTCCCTGGGGCCAACGTCCTGACTTTC. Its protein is CASSLQSGSVPGANVLTF.